This entry lists 12 T cell receptor beta chains sequenced from one sample in a study of blood T cell repertoires in COVID-19. The protocol was immunoSEQ multiplex PCR, while the TCRdb copy is restricted to in-frame clones and leaves out a portion. The repertoire holds around 130,000 clones, with 70% to 90% as singletons. Sequencing input: peripheral blood. The receptor set was obtained from a man aged 50 to 60 with acute or convalescent COVID-19.

This clone was counted a few times. The rearrangement joins TRBV5-1 to TRBJ1-1; TRBD1 matches 8 bases. The CDR3 is 20 amino acids. The germline V gene has CDR1 SGHRS and CDR2 YFSETQ. The trim removed 1 base at V and 1 base at J, leaving 18 bases unmatched. CDR3 DNA sequence: TGCGCCAGCAGCTTGTTTACACAGGACCCGCAGGGGGCCAAGAACACTGAAGCTTTCTTT. It translates to CASSLFTQDPQGAKNTEAFF.

The genes are TRBV11-2 and TRBJ2-5, with no clear D. V was pared by 6 bases and J by 0 bases, with 11 bases between. This CDR3 has 14 residues. The germline V gene has CDR1 SGHAT and CDR2 FQNNGV. In DNA, the CDR3 is TGTGCCAGCAGTCCAGGCCCAAACCAAGAGACCCAGTACTTC. Amino acid sequence: CASSPGPNQETQYF.

The chain joins TRBV19 to TRBJ2-3; 9 bases line up with TRBD2. V lost 1 base, J lost 6 bases, and 2 bases stayed unmatched. This CDR3 is built from 14 residues. Germline CDR1 LNHDA, CDR2 SQIVND (reference sequence). CDR3 coding DNA: TGTGCCAGTAGTATAGTAGCGGGGGATGATACGCAGTATTTT. Its translation: CASSIVAGDDTQYF.

The chain couples TRBV2 to TRBJ2-3; tentatively, D is TRBD2 (6 bases). Germline-derived CDR1 and CDR2 are SNHLY and FYNNEI. The CDR3 is made up of 14 amino acids. Trimming removed 8 bases at V and 2 bases at J, with 14 bases between. The CDR3 sequence: CASRDWELTDTQYF. The CDR3 DNA sequence: TGTGCCAGCCGGGACTGGGAGCTCACAGATACGCAGTATTTT.

The chain combines TRBV11-3 with TRBJ2-7, with 7 positions matching TRBD2. Germline V gene sequence: CDR1 SGHNT, CDR2 YENEEA. The CDR3 consists of 15 residues. V dropped 3 bases and J dropped 2; count of bases not matched to a gene: 7. For the CDR3, the DNA is TGTGCCAGCAGCTTCGGGCTAGCGGAAACCTACGAGCAGTACTTC. Protein sequence: CASSFGLAETYEQYF.

This chain links TRBV7-9 with TRBJ2-1; D unclear. The V end was cut by 2 bases, the J end by 0 bases, with 8 bases between. Germline V gives CDR1 SEHNR, CDR2 FQNEAQ (reference sequence). The length of the CDR3 is 15 residues. CDR3 sequence (DNA): TGTGCCAGCAGCTTATCGGCAGGCTCCTACAATGAGCAGTTCTTC. This gives the protein CASSLSAGSYNEQFF.

The chain employs TRBV7-9 and TRBJ1-1, with D unclear. The CDR3 runs 17 residues. Germline V gene sequence: CDR1 SEHNR, CDR2 FQNEAQ (reference sequence). Trimming removed 8 bases from V and 1 base from J, with 23 bases in between. The CDR3 sequence: CASPPSGQTQSNTEAFF. Here the CDR3 DNA reads TGTGCCAGCCCACCCAGCGGGCAGACCCAATCGAACACTGAAGCTTTCTTT.

This chain links TRBV19 with TRBJ1-2; maybe TRBD1 (6 bases). The germline V gene encodes CDR1 LNHDA and CDR2 SQIVND (reference sequence). V dropped 5 bases and J dropped 8 bases, with 15 bases sitting between them. This CDR3 is 13 amino acids long. The CDR3 here is CASSPRGARGYTF. The CDR3 DNA reads TGTGCCAGTAGTCCCCGGGGGGCACGCGGCTACACCTTC.

This clone was counted a few times. The J gene is TRBJ1-3, the V gene TRBV9; perhaps TRBD1 as D (6 bases). The V and J ends lost 3 bases and 0 bases respectively, with 16 bases between them. The CDR3 length is 17 residues. CDR1 and CDR2 (germline): SGDLS, YYNGEE. DNA of the CDR3: TGTGCCAGCAGCGGAGGGGCGGACAGCAGCTCTGGAAACACCATATATTTT. Protein sequence: CASSGGADSSSGNTIYF.

The genes are TRBV7-8 and TRBJ2-5; D ambiguous. The CDR3 runs to 14 residues. Germline-derived CDR1 and CDR2 are SGHVS and FQNEAQ. The ends were cut back, 3 bases at V and 2 bases at J, with 10 bases in the middle. In DNA form, the CDR3 reads TGTGCCAGCAGCTTTCTTAACATACAAGAGACCCAGTACTTC. Its translation: CASSFLNIQETQYF. The full variable domain, in which reference TRBV7-8 and TRBJ2-5 provide the parts outside the CDR3, is GAGVSQSPRYKVAKRGQDVALRCDPISGHVSLFWYQQALGQGPEFLTYFQNEAQLDKSGLPSDRFFAERPEGSVSTLKIQRTQQEDSAVYLCASSFLNIQETQYFGPGTRLLVL.

The V and J genes are TRBV6-1 and TRBJ1-3; the D gene is possibly TRBD1 (6 bases). V shed 3 bases and J shed 7 bases, with 10 bases lying between them. This CDR3 spans 13 amino acids. Germline CDR1 and CDR2: MNHNS and SASEGT. CDR3 region: CASSDGQRNTIYF. CDR3 DNA sequence: TGTGCCAGCAGTGACGGACAGAGGAACACCATATATTTT.

V and J are TRBV18 and TRBJ1-1; the match to TRBD1 covers 8 bases. The CDR3 runs 14 residues. V shed 4 bases and J 1 base; nucleotides not matched to a gene: 2. CDR1 is KGHSH, CDR2 LQKENI, per germline. The chain's CDR3 is CASSLDRANTEAFF. The CDR3 DNA reads TGTGCCAGCTCACTGGACAGGGCGAACACTGAAGCTTTCTTT.